This T cell receptor (beta chain) was found in a study of somatic mutations in cytotoxic T cells in rheumatoid arthritis. The method was immunoSEQ multiplex PCR; TCRdb's version includes in-frame clones alone and lacks a portion of them. The top ten hold approximately 8% of the sample, which has approximately 30,000 clones, more than 75% seen once. Germline loops: CDR1 MNHEY, CDR2 SMNVEV (reference sequence). This CDR3 has 14 residues. Between the trimmed V and J ends, which lost 4 bases and 4 bases, there was a span of 13 bases. In the case of this clone: Its specificity is unknown.

General study results and limits: The modest underrepresentation of TRBV07 observed in rheumatoid arthritis patients was not subjected to multiple-comparison adjustment. A single CD8+ clone exceeded 20% of CD8+ cells in 8 of 65 patients.

The chain carries TRBV27 and TRBJ1-1; D call uncertain. The sequenced sample was CD8+ T cells sorted from blood. This receptor was identified in an adult with rheumatoid arthritis. CDR3 region: CASSYRGWGTEAFF. The CDR3 DNA reads TGTGCCAGCAGTTATCGGGGTTGGGGCACTGAAGCTTTCTTT.